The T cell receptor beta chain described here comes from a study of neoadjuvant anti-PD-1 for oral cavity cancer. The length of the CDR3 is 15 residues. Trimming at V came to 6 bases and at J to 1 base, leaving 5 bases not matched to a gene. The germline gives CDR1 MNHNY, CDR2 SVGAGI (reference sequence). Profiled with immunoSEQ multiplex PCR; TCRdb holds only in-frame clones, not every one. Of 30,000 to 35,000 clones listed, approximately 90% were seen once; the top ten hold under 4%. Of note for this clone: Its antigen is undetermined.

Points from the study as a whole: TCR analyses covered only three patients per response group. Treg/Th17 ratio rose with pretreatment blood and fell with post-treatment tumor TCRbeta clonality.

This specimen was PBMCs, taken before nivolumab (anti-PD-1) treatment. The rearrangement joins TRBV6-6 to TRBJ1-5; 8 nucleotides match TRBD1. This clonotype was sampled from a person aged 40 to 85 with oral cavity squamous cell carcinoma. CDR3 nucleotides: TGTGCCAGCAGAACGGACAGGGAGAGCAATCAGCCCCAGCATTTT. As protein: CASRTDRESNQPQHF.